The 10 T cell receptor beta chains in this list originate from one sample, sequenced in a study of blood T cell repertoires in COVID-19. Profiling relied on immunoSEQ multiplex PCR, and the TCRdb table lists in-frame clones only, not all of them. This table has 310,000 or so clones, roughly 85% appearing once. Sequenced sample: PBMCs or T cells enriched from blood (not recorded which). These TCRs come from a woman aged 40 to 50 who had recovered from COVID-19.

The genes are TRBV28 and TRBJ2-7; TRBD2 agrees at 10 bases. Germline trimming cut 6 bases from V and 7 bases from J; bases unmatched to any gene: 15. Germline V gene sequence: CDR1 MDHEN, CDR2 SYDVKM. This CDR3 region has 16 residues. The CDR3 DNA follows: TGTGCCAGCAGCGAGAGGGGGGGGACTAGCGCTGCTGAGCAGTACTTC. Translation gives CASSERGGTSAAEQYF.

The chain is built from TRBV28 and TRBJ2-2, with 13 bases aligning to TRBD2. V shed 6 bases, J shed 2 bases, and the junction held 3 bases outside the gene matches. The CDR3 extends over 16 amino acids. Germline assignment: CDR1 MDHEN and CDR2 SYDVKM. CDR3 in amino acids: CASRSGLAGNTGELFF. The DNA for the CDR3 is TGTGCCAGCAGGTCGGGACTAGCGGGAAACACCGGGGAGCTGTTTTTT. Variable domain in full (rest from reference TRBV28 and TRBJ2-2): DVKVTQSSRYLVKRTGEKVFLECVQDMDHENMFWYRQDPGLGLRLIYFSYDVKMKEKGDIPEGYSVSREKKERFSLILESASTNQTSMYLCASRSGLAGNTGELFFGEGSRLTVL.

This chain joins TRBV10-2 and TRBJ2-3, with D perhaps matching TRBD2 (5 bases). Germline values: CDR1 WSHSY, CDR2 SAAADI. This CDR3 contains 15 residues. V lost 7 bases and J 3 bases, leaving 17 bases between the germline ends. For the CDR3, the DNA is TGCGCCAGCAACCCTCGGGGAAGCTATACAGATACGCAGTATTTT. Amino acid sequence: CASNPRGSYTDTQYF.

The sample holds a few counts of this clone. The chain has TRBV7-8 and TRBJ1-2; D might be TRBD1 (6 bases). Deletions cut 1 base from V and 4 bases from J, with 13 bases between. This CDR3 has 15 residues. The V gene's germline CDR1 is SGHVS and CDR2 FQNEAQ. CDR3 sequence reads: CASSLGGGQLYGYTF. For the CDR3, the DNA is TGTGCCAGCAGCTTAGGAGGCGGACAGCTCTATGGCTACACCTTC.

The J gene is TRBJ1-1, the V gene TRBV5-1, with D possibly being TRBD1 (5 bases). The germline V gene has CDR1 SGHRS and CDR2 YFSETQ. The CDR3 is made up of 15 amino acids. V lost 0 bases to trimming and J lost 1 base, with 10 bases between them. The CDR3 protein is CASSLAQGRNTEAFF. CDR3 DNA: TGCGCCAGCAGCTTGGCTCAGGGCAGGAACACTGAAGCTTTCTTT.

The chain couples TRBV5-4 to TRBJ2-5; 7 bases agree with TRBD1. V shed 0 bases, J shed 5 bases, and the junction held 4 bases outside the gene matches. The CDR3 extends over 14 amino acids. Germline CDR1 SGHNT, CDR2 YYREEE (reference sequence). CDR3 region: CASSLGQGRETQYF. The CDR3 nucleotides are TGTGCCAGCAGCTTGGGACAGGGAAGGGAGACCCAGTACTTC.

The V gene is TRBV18, the J gene TRBJ2-1; TRBD2 matches at 11 bases. The germline V gene encodes CDR1 KGHSH and CDR2 LQKENI. The CDR3 is 17 residues long. After removal of 0 bases from V and 8 bases from J, the junction contained 9 bases not matched to a gene. The CDR3: CASSPPHSLAGGDEQFF. The DNA for the CDR3 is TGTGCCAGCTCACCACCCCATTCCCTAGCGGGAGGTGATGAGCAGTTCTTC.

In its sample, this clone was seen a few times. The chain is built from TRBV27 and TRBJ1-6; D gene uncertain. Per the germline V gene, CDR1 is MNHEY and CDR2 is SMNVEV (reference sequence). Trimming removed 2 bases at V and 9 bases at J, with 11 bases between. The CDR3 totals 14 residues. In DNA form, the CDR3 reads TGTGCCAGCAGTTTACGGGATCGTGGTTCACCCCTCCACTTT. As protein: CASSLRDRGSPLHF.

This clone was recorded only once. The chain has TRBV10-2 and TRBJ1-4; D is unresolved. Trimming left V 3 bases short and J 0 bases short, with 11 bases between. The CDR3 runs 16 residues. The germline V gene has CDR1 WSHSY and CDR2 SAAADI. The CDR3 DNA reads TGCGCCAGCAGTGAAGAGCGTTCAGCAACTAATGAAAAACTGTTTTTT. It yields the protein CASSEERSATNEKLFF.

This chain links TRBV7-9 with TRBJ2-1; 8 nucleotides align to TRBD2. The CDR3 has 16 residues. V lost 5 bases and J lost 8; bases outside the gene matches: 14. Germline lookup yields CDR1 SEHNR and CDR2 FQNEAQ (reference sequence). The DNA for the CDR3 is TGTGCCAGCAGCCCTATGTTTACGGGAGGGGGGGATGAGCAGTTCTTC. It codes for CASSPMFTGGGDEQFF.